The 20 T cell receptor beta chains given below trace back to one sample, sequenced in a study of shared clonotypes between healthy human individuals (dated by TCRdb to the early 2020s). The method behind the library was the immunoSEQ multiplex PCR assay. What TCRdb holds here is the immuneACCESS table cut down to in-frame rearrangements. Part of the clones is not present; checked against another copy, under half of the missing clones reflect an unresolved V gene, and the others are unexplained. This sample is represented by about 580,000 clones; about 98% of them were singletons. The ten biggest clones cover around 0.3% of the sample. CD8 naive samples were CD45RO-negative cells positively selected for CCR7, giving a CD45RA+CCR7+ population that excluded TemRA cells. The sample taken for sequencing was naive CD8+ T cells sorted from blood. The intended sense of this specimen's cell subset or site label: CD45RA+CCR7+. These receptors were obtained from a young man in good health.

The chain recombines TRBV5-5 with TRBJ2-7, with D unresolved. The CDR3 covers 13 residues. Deletions cut 6 bases from V and 3 bases from J, with 13 bases between. From germline, CDR1 is SGHKS and CDR2 YYEKEE (reference sequence). The CDR3 DNA sequence: TGTGCCAGCACCCCCTTGGGTCGCTACGAGCAGTACTTC. Residues: CASTPLGRYEQYF.

The J gene is TRBJ2-2, the V gene TRBV7-9, with 10 bases that match TRBD2. The CDR3 is made up of 17 amino acids. The germline gives CDR1 SEHNR, CDR2 FQNEAQ (reference sequence). The V gene end was trimmed by 6 bases and the J gene end by 3 bases; junction bases not matched to a gene: 10. CDR3 amino acids: CASRPGLAEVYTGELFF. CDR3 in DNA: TGTGCCAGCAGGCCCGGACTAGCGGAAGTATACACCGGGGAGCTGTTTTTT.

V usage is TRBV4-2 and J usage is TRBJ2-6; 9 positions agree with TRBD1. J was trimmed by 7 bases and V by 4 bases; bases with no gene match: 17. Germline V gene data show CDR1 as LGHNA and CDR2 as YNFKEQ. This CDR3 contains 19 residues. DNA of the CDR3: TGTGCCAGCAGCCCGCCCGGGGGACAGGGAGGCTTCGGAGCCAACGTCCTGACTTTC. This encodes CASSPPGGQGGFGANVLTF.

The V gene is TRBV29-1, the J gene TRBJ2-7, with D tentatively TRBD2 (6 bases). V lost 2 bases and J lost 0, with 14 bases in between. The germline V gene encodes CDR1 SQVTM and CDR2 ANQGSEA. CDR3 size: 15 residues. The CDR3 is CSVEYSFGSSYEQYF. The CDR3 region has the DNA TGCAGCGTTGAATACTCTTTCGGGAGCTCCTACGAGCAGTACTTC.

The chain has TRBV20-1 and TRBJ2-1; no clear D. Germline values: CDR1 DFQATT, CDR2 SNEGSKA (reference sequence). The CDR3 consists of 11 residues. Trimming left V 6 bases short and J 2 bases short, with 5 bases between. The CDR3 DNA follows: TGCAGTGCCCAAACCTACAATGAGCAGTTCTTC. Amino acid sequence: CSAQTYNEQFF.

Comment on this clone: Other DNA sequences within the sample encode an identical CDR3. The chain combines TRBV9 with TRBJ2-7, with 11 bases matching TRBD2. The CDR3 totals 14 residues. J lost 3 bases, V lost 3 bases, and 2 bases had no gene match. Germline assignment: CDR1 SGDLS and CDR2 YYNGEE. CDR3 residues: CASSAGTSGYEQYF. In DNA form, the CDR3 reads TGTGCCAGCAGCGCCGGGACTAGCGGCTACGAGCAGTACTTC.

The chain joins TRBV9 to TRBJ1-5, with TRBD1 as a possible D gene (5 bases). Germline lookup yields CDR1 SGDLS and CDR2 YYNGEE. CDR3 size: 15 residues. Trimming took off 2 bases at V and 6 bases at J, with 15 bases between the two ends. In nucleotides, the CDR3 is TGTGCCAGCAGCGTCGACGGCCTCGGGGGTCAGCCCCAGCATTTT. Protein: CASSVDGLGGQPQHF.

The chain joins TRBV2 to TRBJ2-1; 14 positions match TRBD2. Germline-derived CDR1 and CDR2 are SNHLY and FYNNEI. There are 14 residues in the CDR3. Trimming at V came to 6 bases and at J to 6 bases, leaving 1 base not matched to a gene. The CDR3 protein is CASSGLAGGNEQFF. In DNA, the CDR3 is TGTGCCAGCAGCGGACTAGCGGGAGGCAATGAGCAGTTCTTC.

The gene calls are TRBV30 and TRBJ1-5; D is perhaps TRBD1 (6 bases). The CDR3 is made up of 13 amino acids. Germline-derived CDR1 and CDR2 are GTSNPN and SVGIG (reference sequence). V lost 5 bases to trimming and J lost 3 bases, with 11 bases between them. The DNA for the CDR3 is TGTGCCTGGGAGACGGGACACAATCAGCCCCAGCATTTT. It specifies CAWETGHNQPQHF.

This chain connects TRBV5-6 to TRBJ2-5; no firm D call. The CDR3 has 14 residues. The germline V gene encodes CDR1 SGHDT and CDR2 YYEEEE. The V and J ends lost 0 bases and 0 bases respectively, with 6 bases between them. As DNA, the CDR3 is TGTGCCAGCAGCTTGGGGCGCTACCAAGAGACCCAGTACTTC. This encodes CASSLGRYQETQYF.

This chain uses TRBV15 with TRBJ2-1; D possibly matches TRBD1 or TRBD2 (5 bases each). The CDR3 sequence is 13 residues long. The germline V and J ends were trimmed by 1 base and 13 bases, with 14 bases remaining between them. In germline, CDR1 is LNHNV, CDR2 YYDKDF (reference sequence). The CDR3 here is CATSRVRDGSQFF. In nucleotides, the CDR3 is TGTGCCACCAGCAGAGTCCGGGACGGTAGCCAGTTCTTC.

The chain is built from TRBV15 and TRBJ2-7, with 11 bases fitting TRBD1. CDR1 is LNHNV and CDR2 is YYDKDF in the germline V gene (reference sequence). CDR3 length: 14 residues. With 5 bases clipped from V and 5 bases from J, the junction kept 5 bases outside the gene matches. CDR3 sequence: CATSLWTGGDEQYF. The CDR3, as DNA: TGTGCCACCAGCTTATGGACAGGGGGCGACGAGCAGTACTTC.

The chain carries TRBV11-2 and TRBJ2-5, with TRBD1 as a possible D gene (5 bases). CDR1 and CDR2 from the germline V gene are SGHAT and FQNNGV. CDR3 length equals 15 residues. Trimming shortened V by 3 bases and J by 2 bases, and 13 bases separated the two germline ends. For the CDR3, the DNA is TGTGCCAGCAGCTTCGGACAAGGAGTACAAGAGACCCAGTACTTC. Translating gives CASSFGQGVQETQYF.

The gene calls are TRBV7-8 and TRBJ2-7; 7 positions agree with TRBD1. The germline gives CDR1 SGHVS, CDR2 FQNEAQ. V lost 5 bases to trimming and J lost 5 bases; unmatched junction nucleotides: 12. This CDR3 has 15 residues. The CDR3 protein is CASSRLETGKHEQYF. CDR3 coding DNA: TGTGCCAGCAGCCGCCTGGAGACAGGGAAACACGAGCAGTACTTC.

This clone was seen once. CDR3 nucleotide sequence: TGTGCCATCAGTGAGGTAGCGGGACCCGAGCAGTACTTC. It specifies CAISEVAGPEQYF. The J gene is TRBJ2-7, the V gene TRBV10-3, with 8 nucleotides matching TRBD2. The CDR3 has 13 amino acids. From germline, CDR1 is ENHRY and CDR2 SYGVKD. Unmatched junction bases numbered 3, after V lost 2 bases and J lost 6 bases.

A single count supports this clone. The chain is built from TRBV27 and TRBJ2-7; unclear D gene. Trimming shortened V by 0 bases and J by 1 base, and 16 bases separated the two germline ends. The CDR3 length is 17 residues. The germline gives CDR1 MNHEY, CDR2 SMNVEV (reference sequence). This CDR3 is CASSLSPGRIDSYEQYF. The CDR3 region has the DNA TGTGCCAGCAGTTTATCCCCCGGCAGGATCGATTCCTACGAGCAGTACTTC.

This chain uses TRBV27 with TRBJ2-2; D is unresolved. From germline, CDR1 is MNHEY and CDR2 SMNVEV (reference sequence). The CDR3 totals 12 residues. Deletions cut 5 bases from V and 8 bases from J, with 9 bases between. CDR3 sequence: CASSLLSGELFF. The CDR3 DNA follows: TGTGCCAGCAGTCTACTAAGTGGGGAGCTGTTTTTT.

In nucleotides, the CDR3 is TGTGCCAGCAGCTTAGGGGAGAACGAGCAGTACTTC. It yields the protein CASSLGENEQYF. This rearrangement joins TRBV11-2 to TRBJ2-7; tentatively, D is TRBD2 (5 bases). The V gene lost 1 base and the J gene lost 5 bases, with 6 bases spanning the gap. The CDR3 has 12 amino acids. Looked up from germline, CDR1 is SGHAT and CDR2 is FQNNGV.

This clone was observed a single time. The chain combines TRBV27 with TRBJ2-7; no reliable D call. Germline V gene lookup returns CDR1 MNHEY and CDR2 SMNVEV (reference sequence). This CDR3 is 13 amino acids long. The ends were cut back, 5 bases at V and 4 bases at J, with 12 bases in the middle. The CDR3 nucleotides are TGTGCCAGCAGTCCTCTTCGACATTACGAGCAGTACTTC. This sequence encodes CASSPLRHYEQYF.

This chain links TRBV14 with TRBJ1-2; possibly TRBD1 for D (5 bases). CDR3 length equals 13 residues. Germline V gene data show CDR1 as SGHDN and CDR2 as FVKESK. Trimming took off 4 bases at V and 2 bases at J, with 8 bases between the two ends. CDR3 coding DNA: TGTGCCAGCAGCCCGGGACCAAACTATGGCTACACCTTC. It specifies CASSPGPNYGYTF.